The source of this T cell receptor beta chain is a study of blood T cells in healthy people across ages. The use of a sample-barcoded 5' primer and a J-beta primer mix characterized a second PCR of roughly 7 to 11 cycles. TCRdb reanalysed the 5' RACE reads using MiXCR and keeps one entry per CDR3 protein. The sample lists approximately 1,000,000 distinct CDR3 sequences; around two fifths were seen once. The V and J ends lost 1 base and 2 bases, in that order; junction bases with no gene match: 6. Germline CDR1 reads MGHDK; CDR2 reads SYGVNS. CDR3 size: 16 residues. Sequenced material: blood. The chain couples TRBV25-1 to TRBJ2-3; 7 nucleotides match TRBD1. The clonotype originates from a man younger than 35 in good health. CDR3 loop: CASSESRGLITDTQYF. For the CDR3, the DNA is TGTGCCAGCAGTGAATCGAGGGGGCTTATCACAGATACGCAGTATTTT.